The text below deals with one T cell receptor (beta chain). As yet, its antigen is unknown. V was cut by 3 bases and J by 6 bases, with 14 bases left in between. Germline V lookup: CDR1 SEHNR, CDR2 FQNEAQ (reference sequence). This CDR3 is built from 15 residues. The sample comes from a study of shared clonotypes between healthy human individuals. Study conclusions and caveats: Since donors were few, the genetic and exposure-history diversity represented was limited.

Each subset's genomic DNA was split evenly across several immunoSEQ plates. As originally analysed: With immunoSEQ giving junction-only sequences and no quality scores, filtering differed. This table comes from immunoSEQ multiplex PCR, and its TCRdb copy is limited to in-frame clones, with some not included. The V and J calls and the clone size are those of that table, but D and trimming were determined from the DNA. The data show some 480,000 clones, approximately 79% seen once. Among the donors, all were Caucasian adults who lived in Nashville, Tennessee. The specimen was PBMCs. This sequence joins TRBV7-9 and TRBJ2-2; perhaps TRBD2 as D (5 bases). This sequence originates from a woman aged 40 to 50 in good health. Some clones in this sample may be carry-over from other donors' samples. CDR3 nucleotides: TGTGCCAGCAGCTTGTCCGGGGATATGGCCGGGGAGCTGTTTTTT. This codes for CASSLSGDMAGELFF. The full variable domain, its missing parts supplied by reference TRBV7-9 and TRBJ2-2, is DTGVSQNPRHKITKRGQNVTFRCDPISEHNRLYWYRQTLGQGPEFLTYFQNEAQLEKSRLLSDRFSAERPKGSFSTLEIQRTEQGDSAMYLCASSLSGDMAGELFFGEGSRLTVL.